These 18 T cell receptor beta chains came from one sample sequenced in a study of response to subunit inactivated influenza vaccine. TCRdb used MiXCR to reprocess the RT-PCR reads, holding one entry per CDR3 protein. Of about 480,000 distinct CDR3 sequences listed, 13% are singletons. Material: PBMCs from blood, obtained roughly 6 weeks after vaccination. These receptors originate from a man aged 50 to 60 who received an inactivated influenza vaccine.

The chain uses TRBV10-3 and TRBJ2-3; D is unresolved. V lost 10 bases and J lost 6, with 14 bases in between. CDR3 length: 12 residues. Germline lookup yields CDR1 ENHRY and CDR2 SYGVKD. The CDR3 protein is CATALRSDTQYF. The CDR3, as DNA: TGTGCCACCGCGCTCCGGAGTGATACGCAGTATTTT.

The chain employs TRBV7-2 and TRBJ1-4; D unclear. V was cut by 0 bases and J by 8 bases, with 7 bases left in between. CDR1 is SGHTA and CDR2 is FQGNSA in the germline V gene. CDR3 size: 13 residues. CDR3 DNA sequence: TGTGCCAGCAGCTTAGCGACGTGGGAAAAACTGTTTTTT. As protein: CASSLATWEKLFF.

The sample holds a few counts of this clonotype. V gene TRBV6-5 combines with J gene TRBJ1-1, with 7 bases lining up with TRBD1. CDR3 length equals 12 residues. Germline V gene lookup returns CDR1 MNHEY and CDR2 SVGAGI. V gave up 5 bases and J gave up 7 bases; unmatched junction bases: 4. CDR3 region: CASSKRDSEAFF. The CDR3 nucleotides read TGTGCCAGCAGTAAAAGGGACAGTGAAGCTTTCTTT.

This clonotype was found many times. The rearrangement links TRBV12-3 or TRBV12-4 to TRBJ2-1; D is undetermined. The CDR3 is 10 residues long. V lost 3 bases and J lost 8, with 2 bases in between. CDR3 loop: CASSFYEQFF. The CDR3 nucleotides are TGTGCCAGCAGTTTTTATGAGCAGTTCTTC.

In its sample, this clonotype was seen a few times. The chain employs TRBV20-1 and TRBJ1-1; tentative D call: TRBD1 (6 bases). The V and J ends lost 3 bases and 1 base respectively, with 12 bases between them. Germline V CDR1 and CDR2: DFQATT, SNEGSKA (reference sequence). The length of the CDR3 is 14 residues. CDR3 sequence (DNA): TGCAGTGCTAGTACGGGGGCCGCGAACACTGAAGCTTTCTTT. Amino acids: CSASTGAANTEAFF.

This clonotype was observed a handful of times. This rearrangement joins TRBV7-2 to TRBJ2-7; 14 bases line up with TRBD2. Losses at the gene ends were 5 bases for V and 2 bases for J; bases not matched to a gene: 5. The CDR3 is 16 amino acids. From germline, CDR1 is SGHTA and CDR2 FQGNSA. The CDR3 reads CASSETSGGATYEQYF. For the CDR3, the DNA is TGTGCCAGCAGCGAGACTAGCGGGGGGGCAACCTACGAGCAGTACTTC.

The chain has TRBV29-1 and TRBJ1-5, with D tentatively TRBD1 (5 bases). Deletions cut 4 bases from V and 0 bases from J, with 13 bases between. Germline lookup yields CDR1 SQVTM and CDR2 ANQGSEA. This CDR3 has 15 residues. CDR3 protein: CSVAGGGGSNQPQHF. Here the CDR3 DNA reads TGCAGCGTTGCCGGGGGGGGTGGTAGCAATCAGCCCCAGCATTTT.

There are a few counts of this clonotype. V usage is TRBV10-3 and J usage is TRBJ1-2; weak D call: TRBD1 (5 bases). V gave up 3 bases and J gave up 1 base, with 15 bases separating them. Germline loops: CDR1 ENHRY, CDR2 SYGVKD. This CDR3 contains 16 residues. The CDR3 coding sequence is TGTGCCATCAGTGACGCGGCAGGGTCATATAACTATGGCTACACCTTC. Its translation: CAISDAAGSYNYGYTF.

This rearrangement joins TRBV20-1 to TRBJ2-1; D is unclear. Trimming shortened V by 4 bases and J by 4 bases, and 8 bases separated the two germline ends. Germline CDR1 and CDR2: DFQATT and SNEGSKA (reference sequence). The CDR3 sequence is 12 residues long. CDR3 amino acids: CSAKDNYNEQFF. The CDR3 DNA reads TGCAGTGCTAAAGACAATTACAATGAGCAGTTCTTC.

The chain carries TRBV24-1 and TRBJ1-2; D is unclear. CDR3 length equals 16 residues. The germline gives CDR1 KGHDR, CDR2 SFDVKD. Deletions cut 2 bases from V and 4 bases from J, with 16 bases between. CDR3 bases: TGTGCCACCAGTGATTCTTTCGCCGTGTCCCTCTATGGCTACACCTTC. It translates to CATSDSFAVSLYGYTF.

A few counts support this clonotype. This chain links TRBV3-1 with TRBJ1-1; TRBD1 is a possible D gene (5 bases). This CDR3 region has 14 residues. The V end lost 5 bases, the J end lost 6 bases, and 16 bases lay between the germline ends. CDR1 and CDR2 from the germline V gene are LGHDT and YNNKEL (reference sequence). CDR3 amino acids: CASSVSGVRAEAFF. The CDR3 nucleotides are TGTGCCAGCAGCGTCTCGGGGGTGAGGGCTGAAGCTTTCTTT. Variable domain in full (rest from reference TRBV3-1 and TRBJ1-1): DTAVSQTPKYLVTQMGNDKSIKCEQNLGHDTMYWYKQDSKKFLKIMFSYNNKELIINETVPNRFSPKSPDKAHLNLHINSLELGDSAVYFCASSVSGVRAEAFFGQGTRLTVV.

This clonotype was found many times. J is TRBJ2-5 and V is TRBV10-3; the D is unclear. V gave up 0 bases and J gave up 5 bases, with 7 bases separating them. Germline V gene lookup returns CDR1 ENHRY and CDR2 SYGVKD. The CDR3 runs to 13 residues. CDR3 sequence (DNA): TGTGCCATCAGTGAGTCTAGGATGGAGACCCAGTACTTC. This translates into CAISESRMETQYF.

The rearrangement joins TRBV6-1 to TRBJ1-4; 7 positions agree with TRBD1. From germline, CDR1 is MNHNS and CDR2 SASEGT. V lost 8 bases, J lost 4 bases, and 7 bases stayed unmatched. The CDR3 sequence is 14 residues long. CDR3 region: CASCPGGLNEKLFF. The CDR3 coding sequence is TGTGCCAGCTGTCCAGGGGGGCTTAATGAAAAACTGTTTTTT.

For this clonotype: Its ends do not fully match the called genes, so a read error is possible. The chain links TRBV15 to TRBJ2-3; D gene ambiguous. This CDR3 spans 14 amino acids. Germline lookup yields CDR1 LNHNV and CDR2 YYDKDF (reference sequence). Written as DNA, the CDR3 is TGTGCCACCTGCAGGTTGGGGATAGCAGATACGCAGTATTTT. This sequence encodes CATCRLGIADTQYF.

This clonotype was seen a handful of times. The chain uses TRBV28 and TRBJ2-1; 8 positions match TRBD1. J lost 7 bases, V lost 3 bases, and 8 bases had no gene match. The germline CDR1 and CDR2 sequences are MDHEN and SYDVKM. The CDR3 runs to 15 residues. CDR3 coding DNA: TGTGCCAGCAGTTTTGAGGCAGGGGGCAAGAATGAGCAGTTCTTC. This sequence encodes CASSFEAGGKNEQFF. Full variable domain (missing parts from reference TRBV28 and TRBJ2-1): DVKVTQSSRYLVKRTGEKVFLECVQDMDHENMFWYRQDPGLGLRLIYFSYDVKMKEKGDIPEGYSVSREKKERFSLILESASTNQTSMYLCASSFEAGGKNEQFFGPGTRLTVL.

Only a few counts were recorded for this clonotype. V usage is TRBV25-1 and J usage is TRBJ2-5, with 7 positions matching TRBD2. Losses at the gene ends were 2 bases for V and 6 bases for J; bases not matched to a gene: 9. Germline CDR1 reads MGHDK; CDR2 reads SYGVNS. The CDR3 runs to 15 residues. CDR3 bases: TGTGCCAGCAGTGAAGGGAAGACTAGCACGCAGACCCAGTACTTC. Protein product: CASSEGKTSTQTQYF.

The table lists this clonotype with many counts. This rearrangement joins TRBV6-1 to TRBJ1-6; no reliable D call. The CDR3 has 14 amino acids. Trimming removed 6 bases at V and 3 bases at J, with 9 bases between. The germline gives CDR1 MNHNS, CDR2 SASEGT. Written as DNA, the CDR3 is TGTGCCAGCAGCCCCAAGCTCTATAATTCACCCCTCCACTTT. This sequence encodes CASSPKLYNSPLHF.

J is TRBJ2-2 and V is TRBV12-3 or TRBV12-4; D may be TRBD1 or TRBD2 (6 bases each). Trimming took 6 bases from V and 2 from J, leaving 13 bases between them. This CDR3 region has 15 residues. The CDR3 DNA is TGTGCCAGCAGAGGGGGGACGCCTAACACCGGGGAGCTGTTTTTT. This sequence encodes CASRGGTPNTGELFF.